The 7 T cell receptor beta chains below come from one sample, sequenced in a study of beta chain features in type 1 diabetes. The authors reverse transcribed all of the isolated RNA, so sequencing captured expressed TCRB transcripts. TCRdb keeps only in-frame clones here, not all; method: immunoSEQ multiplex PCR. This sample has just under 150,000 clones; about 13% occur once, and the top ten carry under 1.5%. These receptors' antigens are unknown. Study findings and constraints: All four CD4+ subsets from Type 1 diabetes patients carried moderately but significantly shorter TCRB CDR3s.

Sequencing was performed on central memory CD4+ T cells from blood. The receptors originated from a man between 18 and 35 years old with type 1 diabetes.

This clone was counted ten times or more. DNA of the CDR3: TGCGCCAGCAGCTTGTACTGGGGGACTGAAGCTTTCTTT. It encodes CASSLYWGTEAFF. This chain connects TRBV5-1 to TRBJ1-1, with a weak D call TRBD1 (5 bases). This CDR3 region has 13 residues. The germline gives CDR1 SGHRS, CDR2 YFSETQ. Trimming removed 1 base at V and 5 bases at J, with 9 bases between.

The genes are TRBV5-1 and TRBJ1-5; 8 bases align to TRBD1. Trimming removed 5 bases from V and 6 bases from J; junction bases left unmatched: 10. The germline V gene has CDR1 SGHRS and CDR2 YFSETQ. This CDR3 comprises 15 residues. CDR3 amino acids: CASSPGQGERQPQHF. The CDR3, as DNA: TGCGCCAGCAGTCCCGGACAGGGAGAGCGTCAGCCCCAGCATTTT.

Only a few counts were recorded for this clone. The chain couples TRBV7-2 to TRBJ2-3; no firm D call. The CDR3 extends over 14 amino acids. V lost 1 base to trimming and J lost 3 bases, with 8 bases between them. The V gene's germline CDR1 is SGHTA and CDR2 FQGNSA. CDR3 region: CASSLGPSTDTQYF. DNA of the CDR3: TGTGCCAGCAGCTTAGGACCCTCAACAGATACGCAGTATTTT.

In its sample, this clone was seen many times. The chain joins TRBV7-2 to TRBJ2-2; no clear D. CDR1 is SGHTA and CDR2 is FQGNSA in the germline V gene. The CDR3 runs to 14 residues. V was clipped by 1 base and J by 4 bases, with 7 bases between them. CDR3 sequence: CASSLVAGTGELFF. The CDR3 nucleotides read TGTGCCAGCAGCTTAGTAGCCGGCACCGGGGAGCTGTTTTTT.

This clone was seen more than once but under ten times. The chain is built from TRBV29-1 and TRBJ2-1; 7 bases line up with TRBD2. The V segment lost 7 bases and the J segment 5 bases; nucleotides outside the gene matches: 11. CDR3 length: 14 amino acids. CDR1 SQVTM and CDR2 ANQGSEA come from the germline V gene. The DNA of the CDR3 is TGCAGCGGTGATGGGGGGGAATGGAACAATGAGCAGTTCTTC. Amino acid sequence: CSGDGGEWNNEQFF.

This clone was found many times. The chain is built from TRBV30 and TRBJ1-1; D is unclear. V was trimmed by 8 bases and J by 0 bases, leaving 13 bases between them. Germline assignment: CDR1 GTSNPN and CDR2 SVGIG (reference sequence). CDR3 length: 13 residues. Here the CDR3 DNA reads TGTGCCGAACACATAGGAATGAACACTGAAGCTTTCTTT. It specifies CAEHIGMNTEAFF.

This chain links TRBV7-2 with TRBJ1-3, with a weak D call TRBD1 (6 bases). This CDR3 contains 15 residues. CDR1 is SGHTA, CDR2 FQGNSA, per germline. V was clipped by 4 bases and J by 4 bases, with 14 bases between them. For the CDR3, the DNA is TGTGCCAGCAGCTCGGACCAGGGGTTGGGAAACACCATATATTTT. Its protein product is CASSSDQGLGNTIYF. Drawing the rest from reference TRBV7-2 and TRBJ1-3, the complete variable domain is GAGVSQSPSNKVTEKGKDVELRCDPISGHTALYWYRQSLGQGLEFLIYFQGNSAPDKSGLPSDRFSAERTGGSVSTLTIQRTQQEDSAVYLCASSSDQGLGNTIYFGEGSWLTVV.